What follows is one T cell receptor beta chain and its context. Its specificity is not known. This sample is drawn from a study of T cell responses to AZD1222 COVID-19 vaccine. CDR1 and CDR2 from the germline V gene are SGHTA and FQGNSA. V was pared by 0 bases and J by 7 bases, with 18 bases between. The CDR3 sequence is 17 residues long. General observations from the study: The span of vaccine-associated CD4 TCRs extended across spike, with dominance at 160-218 and 743-854. At study baseline, merely five or six AZD1222 recipients were seropositive.

TCRdb's table, derived via immunoSEQ multiplex PCR, lists solely in-frame clones and lacks some. The sample lists some 150,000 clones; roughly 90% were seen once. The clonotype comes from an adult who received the AZD1222 COVID-19 vaccine. Sequenced here: peripheral blood, sampled 28 days after the second AZD1222 dose. The chain recombines TRBV7-2 with TRBJ1-4, with unresolved D. CDR3 DNA: TGTGCCAGCAGCTTAGCGAAGAGCCGCGTGGGCTCTGAAAAACTGTTTTTT. Translated, it gives CASSLAKSRVGSEKLFF.